Presented here are 11 T cell receptor beta chains from one specimen sequenced in a study of cytomegalovirus exposure and HLA in healthy donors. 13 Jbeta primers and 60 Vbeta primers were used for the PCR. Only in-frame clones appear in the TCRdb table, and some are missing; sequencing was by immunoSEQ multiplex PCR. The repertoire has under 300,000 clones, around two thirds of them found once; the top ten carry under 3%. Material: PBMCs. These TCRs come from a female donor in good health and CMV-seronegative.

The rearrangement links TRBV12-5 to TRBJ2-3, with D perhaps matching TRBD2 (7 bases). V gave up 7 bases and J gave up 2 bases, with 16 bases separating them. Germline loops: CDR1 LGHNT, CDR2 FRNRAP. The CDR3 sequence is 15 residues long. CDR3 sequence: CASVSGGGVTDTQYF. The CDR3 region has the DNA TGTGCTAGTGTATCGGGGGGCGGAGTCACAGATACGCAGTATTTT.

The genes are TRBV7-2 and TRBJ1-2, with D possibly matching TRBD1 (6 bases). The CDR3 contains 16 residues. Germline assignment: CDR1 SGHTA and CDR2 FQGNSA. Trimming stripped 1 base from V and 9 bases from J, with 21 bases between. The CDR3 DNA is TGTGCCAGCAGCTTAGATGTCGCAGGGGTGTGGTGGAGCTACACCTTC. Its protein product is CASSLDVAGVWWSYTF.

V and J are TRBV11-3 and TRBJ2-2; D unclear. V gave up 5 bases and J gave up 2 bases, with 6 bases separating them. This CDR3 spans 13 amino acids. Germline CDR1 is SGHNT and CDR2 is YENEEA. Written as DNA, the CDR3 is TGTGCCAGCAGCCTGCGAAACACCGGGGAGCTGTTTTTT. This translates into CASSLRNTGELFF.

The chain combines TRBV28 with TRBJ2-1, with 11 bases lining up with TRBD2. Germline V gene sequence: CDR1 MDHEN, CDR2 SYDVKM. The J segment lost 4 bases and the V segment lost 6 bases, leaving 2 bases of the junction unmatched. CDR3 length: 14 amino acids. The CDR3 reads CASRGLAVYNEQFF. Written as DNA, the CDR3 is TGTGCCAGCAGGGGACTAGCGGTTTACAATGAGCAGTTCTTC.

This chain joins TRBV7-9 and TRBJ1-1; the D is unclear. Trimming removed 5 bases at V and 2 bases at J, with 12 bases between. There are 14 residues in the CDR3. From germline, CDR1 is SEHNR and CDR2 FQNEAQ (reference sequence). In nucleotides, the CDR3 is TGTGCCAGCAGCGGGAGGACTGTCAACACTGAAGCTTTCTTT. Its protein is CASSGRTVNTEAFF.

V usage is TRBV5-1 and J usage is TRBJ2-7, with TRBD1 matching over 7 bases. Germline V gene sequence: CDR1 SGHRS, CDR2 YFSETQ. The CDR3 loop spans 15 amino acids. V lost 0 bases to trimming and J lost 9 bases; unmatched junction nucleotides: 12. CDR3 sequence: CASSLDGQAPKSQYF. CDR3 DNA: TGCGCCAGCAGCTTGGATGGACAGGCCCCTAAGTCGCAGTACTTC.

This clone was found once. The genes are TRBV6-1 and TRBJ1-5; D not certain. Germline CDR1 and CDR2: MNHNS and SASEGT. There are 14 residues in the CDR3. The V and J ends lost 3 bases and 7 bases respectively, with 13 bases between them. CDR3 in amino acids: CASSDGSFSQPQHF. DNA of the CDR3: TGTGCCAGCAGTGACGGGTCGTTCAGCCAGCCCCAGCATTTT.

CDR3 DNA sequence: TGTGCCAGCAGCTTAGATTCGGGCGGGGTGAACACTGAAGCTTTCTTT. Translation: CASSLDSGGVNTEAFF. The chain recombines TRBV11-3 with TRBJ1-1; D call uncertain. V dropped 0 bases and J dropped 0 bases, with 11 bases sitting between them. Germline loops: CDR1 SGHNT, CDR2 YENEEA. This CDR3 has 16 residues.

The V gene is TRBV18, the J gene TRBJ2-2; TRBD1 matches at 9 bases. This CDR3 is built from 16 residues. CDR1 is KGHSH and CDR2 is LQKENI in the germline V gene. Trimming removed 4 bases from V and 4 bases from J; junction bases left unmatched: 7. CDR3 in DNA: TGTGCCAGCTCACGACCGGGACAGGGCTTCACCGGGGAGCTGTTTTTT. Amino acids: CASSRPGQGFTGELFF.

This clone was observed a handful of times. At one boundary the junction diverges from the germline segment, which might be a read error. This chain uses TRBV5-1 with TRBJ2-3; D perhaps matches TRBD2 (6 bases). The CDR3 runs 13 residues. Per the germline V gene, CDR1 is SGHRS and CDR2 is YFSETQ. The CDR3 loop reads CASSLEDGRDSHF. CDR3 DNA sequence: TGCGCCAGCAGCTTGGAGGACGGCCGGGACTCACATTTT.

The V gene is TRBV5-1, the J gene TRBJ1-1; D unclear. The CDR3 consists of 14 residues. The germline V gene has CDR1 SGHRS and CDR2 YFSETQ. The V end lost 3 bases, the J end lost 0 bases, and 9 bases lay between the germline ends. CDR3: CASSSLALNTEAFF. CDR3 nucleotide sequence: TGCGCCAGCAGCTCCCTGGCCCTGAACACTGAAGCTTTCTTT.